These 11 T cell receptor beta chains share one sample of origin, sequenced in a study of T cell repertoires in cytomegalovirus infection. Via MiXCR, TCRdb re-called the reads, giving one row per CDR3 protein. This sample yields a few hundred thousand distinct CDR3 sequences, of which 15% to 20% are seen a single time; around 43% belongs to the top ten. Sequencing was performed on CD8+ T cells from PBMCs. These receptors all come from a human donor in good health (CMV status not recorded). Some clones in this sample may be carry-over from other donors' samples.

This CDR3 is CASSLKQGAYEQYF. CDR3 nucleotides: TGTGCCAGCAGCTTAAAACAGGGGGCCTACGAGCAGTACTTC. This chain connects TRBV5-5 to TRBJ2-7, with TRBD1 identical over 8 bases. This CDR3 contains 14 residues. The V and J ends lost 2 bases and 2 bases, in that order; junction bases with no gene match: 3. Looked up from germline, CDR1 is SGHKS and CDR2 is YYEKEE (reference sequence).

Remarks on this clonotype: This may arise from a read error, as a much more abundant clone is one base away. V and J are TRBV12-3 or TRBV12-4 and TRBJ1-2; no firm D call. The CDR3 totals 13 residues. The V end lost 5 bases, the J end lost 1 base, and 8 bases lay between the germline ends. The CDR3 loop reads CASSLENNYGYTF. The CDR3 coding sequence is TGTGCCAGCAGTCTCGAGAATAACTATGGCTACACCTTC.

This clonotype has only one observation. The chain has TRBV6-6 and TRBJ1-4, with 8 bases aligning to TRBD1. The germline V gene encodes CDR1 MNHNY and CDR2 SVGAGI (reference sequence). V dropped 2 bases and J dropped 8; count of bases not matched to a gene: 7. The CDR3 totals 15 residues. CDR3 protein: CASSYGVAGGEKLFF. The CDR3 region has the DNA TGTGCCAGCAGTTACGGAGTGGCAGGGGGCGAAAAACTGTTTTTT.

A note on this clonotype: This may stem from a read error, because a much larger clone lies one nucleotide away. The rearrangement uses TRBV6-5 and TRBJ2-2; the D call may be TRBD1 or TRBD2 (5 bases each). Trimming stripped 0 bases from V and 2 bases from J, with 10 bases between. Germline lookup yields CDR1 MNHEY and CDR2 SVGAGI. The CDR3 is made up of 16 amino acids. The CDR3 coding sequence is TGTGCCAGCAGTTACTCGGGGGTCAGCAACACCGGGGAGCTGTTTTTT. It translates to CASSYSGVSNTGELFF.

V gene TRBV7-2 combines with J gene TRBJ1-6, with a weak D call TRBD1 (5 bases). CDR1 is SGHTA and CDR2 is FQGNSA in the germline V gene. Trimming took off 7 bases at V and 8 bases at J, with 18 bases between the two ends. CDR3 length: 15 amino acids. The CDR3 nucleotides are TGTGCCAGCATCCTTGGGGTCGCAGGGCATTCACCCCTCCACTTT. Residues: CASILGVAGHSPLHF.

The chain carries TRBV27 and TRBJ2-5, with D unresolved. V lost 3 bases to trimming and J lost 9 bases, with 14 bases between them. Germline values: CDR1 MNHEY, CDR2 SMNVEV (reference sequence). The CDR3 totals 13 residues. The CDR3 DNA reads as TGTGCCAGCAGTTTTAACCGCGGTGAGGCCCAGTACTTC. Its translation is CASSFNRGEAQYF.

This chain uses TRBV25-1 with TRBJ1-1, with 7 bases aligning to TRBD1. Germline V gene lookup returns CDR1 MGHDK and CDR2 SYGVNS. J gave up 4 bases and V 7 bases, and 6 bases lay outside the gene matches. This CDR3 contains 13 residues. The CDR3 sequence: CASNRQGSTEAFF. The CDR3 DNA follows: TGTGCCAGCAACCGACAGGGATCCACTGAAGCTTTCTTT.

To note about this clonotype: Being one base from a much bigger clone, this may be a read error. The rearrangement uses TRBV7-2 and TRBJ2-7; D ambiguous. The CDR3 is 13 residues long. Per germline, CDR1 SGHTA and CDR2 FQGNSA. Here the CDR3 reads CASSPTVSYERYF. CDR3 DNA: TGTGCCAGCAGCCCTACGGTATCCTACGAGCGGTACTTC.

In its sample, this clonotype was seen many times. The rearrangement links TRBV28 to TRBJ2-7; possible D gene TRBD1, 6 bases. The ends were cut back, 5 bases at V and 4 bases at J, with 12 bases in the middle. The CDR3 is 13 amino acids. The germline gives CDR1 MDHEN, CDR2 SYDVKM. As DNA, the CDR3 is TGTGCCAGCAGTCCTACAGGGCCTTACGAGCAGTACTTC. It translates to CASSPTGPYEQYF.

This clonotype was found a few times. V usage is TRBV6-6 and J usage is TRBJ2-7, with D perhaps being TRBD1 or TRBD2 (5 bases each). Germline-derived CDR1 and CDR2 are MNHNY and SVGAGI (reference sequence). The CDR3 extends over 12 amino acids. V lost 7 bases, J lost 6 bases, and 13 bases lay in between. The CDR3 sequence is CASISWDGEQYF. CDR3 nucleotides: TGTGCCAGCATTTCTTGGGACGGCGAGCAGTACTTC.

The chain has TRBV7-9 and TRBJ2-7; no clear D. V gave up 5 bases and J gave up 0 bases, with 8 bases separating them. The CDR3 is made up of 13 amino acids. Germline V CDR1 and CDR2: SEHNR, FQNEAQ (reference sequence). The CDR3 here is CASSHGISYEQYF. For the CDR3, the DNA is TGTGCCAGCAGCCACGGAATCTCCTACGAGCAGTACTTC.